Below are 3 T cell receptor beta chains sequenced from a single sample in a study of pediatric ulcerative colitis. Clones were sequenced by immunoSEQ multiplex PCR, and TCRdb holds only the in-frame ones, with some missing. This table holds 65,000 or so clones, 70% to 90% found once. The sample consisted of blood. The receptor set was obtained from a boy younger than 18 with severe ulcerative colitis.

V is TRBV7-2 and J is TRBJ1-3; D call uncertain. There are 14 residues in the CDR3. Germline V lookup: CDR1 SGHTA, CDR2 FQGNSA. Trimming took 2 bases from V and 0 from J, leaving 5 bases between them. CDR3 DNA: TGTGCCAGCAGCTTATCCGACTCTGGAAACACCATATATTTT. It yields the protein CASSLSDSGNTIYF.

The rearrangement joins TRBV27 to TRBJ1-1; 7 bases are a match to TRBD1. V shed 3 bases, J shed 3 bases, and the junction held 4 bases outside the gene matches. The germline CDR1 and CDR2 sequences are MNHEY and SMNVEV (reference sequence). CDR3 length: 14 residues. CDR3 in amino acids: CASSLGDSYTEAFF. For the CDR3, the DNA is TGTGCCAGCAGTTTGGGGGACAGCTACACTGAAGCTTTCTTT.

The chain combines TRBV11-3 with TRBJ2-3, with a weak D call TRBD2 (6 bases). The CDR3 sequence is 16 residues long. Trimming took 4 bases from V and 2 from J, leaving 16 bases between them. The germline gives CDR1 SGHNT, CDR2 YENEEA. CDR3 protein: CASSWRDWPDTDTQYF. The CDR3 region has the DNA TGTGCCAGCAGCTGGCGGGACTGGCCCGACACAGATACGCAGTATTTT.